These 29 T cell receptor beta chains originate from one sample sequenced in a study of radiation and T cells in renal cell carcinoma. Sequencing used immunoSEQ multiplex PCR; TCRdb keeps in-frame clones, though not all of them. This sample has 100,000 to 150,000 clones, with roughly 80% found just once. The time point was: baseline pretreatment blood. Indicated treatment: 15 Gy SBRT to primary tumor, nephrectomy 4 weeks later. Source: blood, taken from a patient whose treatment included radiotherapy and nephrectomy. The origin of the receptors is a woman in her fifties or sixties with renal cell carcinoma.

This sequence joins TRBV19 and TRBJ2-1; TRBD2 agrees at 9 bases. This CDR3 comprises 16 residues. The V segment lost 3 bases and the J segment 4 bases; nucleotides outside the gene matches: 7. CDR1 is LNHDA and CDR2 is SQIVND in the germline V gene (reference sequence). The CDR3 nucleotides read TGTGCCAGTAGTATTGGGACGGGACTAGCTTACAATGAGCAGTTCTTC. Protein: CASSIGTGLAYNEQFF.

In nucleotides, the CDR3 is TGCGCCAGCAGCCCCGGGACAGGGGGCACTGAAGCTTTCTTT. Protein sequence: CASSPGTGGTEAFF. The chain employs TRBV5-1 and TRBJ1-1, with TRBD1 matching over 11 bases. The trim removed 4 bases at V and 4 bases at J, leaving 3 bases unmatched. The V gene's germline CDR1 is SGHRS and CDR2 YFSETQ. This CDR3 region has 14 residues.

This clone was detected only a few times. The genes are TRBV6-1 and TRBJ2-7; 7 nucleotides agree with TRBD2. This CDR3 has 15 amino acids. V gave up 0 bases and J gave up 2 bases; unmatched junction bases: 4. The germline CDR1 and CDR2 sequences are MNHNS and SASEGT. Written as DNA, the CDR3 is TGTGCCAGCAGTGAAGCAAGCGGGACCGCCTACGAGCAGTACTTC. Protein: CASSEASGTAYEQYF.

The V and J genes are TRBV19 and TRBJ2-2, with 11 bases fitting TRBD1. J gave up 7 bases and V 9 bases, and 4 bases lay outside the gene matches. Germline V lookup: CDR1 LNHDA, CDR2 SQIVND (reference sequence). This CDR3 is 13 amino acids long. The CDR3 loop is CASGQGANGELFF. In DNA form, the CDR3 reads TGTGCCAGCGGACAGGGGGCGAACGGGGAGCTGTTTTTT.

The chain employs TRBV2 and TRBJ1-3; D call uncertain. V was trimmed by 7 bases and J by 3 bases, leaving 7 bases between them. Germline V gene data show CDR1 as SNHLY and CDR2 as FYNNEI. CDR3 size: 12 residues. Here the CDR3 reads CASNILGNTIYF. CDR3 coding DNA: TGTGCCAGCAACATCCTTGGAAACACCATATATTTT.

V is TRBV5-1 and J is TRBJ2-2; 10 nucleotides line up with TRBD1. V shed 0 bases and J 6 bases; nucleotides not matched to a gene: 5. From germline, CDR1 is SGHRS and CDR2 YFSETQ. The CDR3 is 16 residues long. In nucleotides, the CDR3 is TGCGCCAGCAGCTTGGGGGGACAGGGGTCCGCCGGGGAGCTGTTTTTT. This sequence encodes CASSLGGQGSAGELFF.

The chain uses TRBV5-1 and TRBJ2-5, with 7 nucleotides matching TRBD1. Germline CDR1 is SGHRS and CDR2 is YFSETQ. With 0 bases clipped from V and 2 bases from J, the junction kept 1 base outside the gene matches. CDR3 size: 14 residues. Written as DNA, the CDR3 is TGCGCCAGCAGCTTGGGGGGACAGCAAGAGACCCAGTACTTC. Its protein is CASSLGGQQETQYF.

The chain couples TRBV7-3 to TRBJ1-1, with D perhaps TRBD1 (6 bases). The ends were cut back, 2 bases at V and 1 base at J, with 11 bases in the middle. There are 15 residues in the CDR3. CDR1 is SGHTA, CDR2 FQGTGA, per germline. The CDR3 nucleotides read TGTGCCAGCAGCTTAGGTCGGACAGCGAACACTGAAGCTTTCTTT. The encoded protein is CASSLGRTANTEAFF.

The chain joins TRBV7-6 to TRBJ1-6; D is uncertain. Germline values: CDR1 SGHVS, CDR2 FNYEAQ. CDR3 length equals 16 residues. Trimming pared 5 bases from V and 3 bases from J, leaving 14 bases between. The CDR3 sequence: CASSTGEPNYNSPLHF. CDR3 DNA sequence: TGTGCCAGCAGCACCGGGGAGCCTAACTATAATTCACCCCTCCACTTT.

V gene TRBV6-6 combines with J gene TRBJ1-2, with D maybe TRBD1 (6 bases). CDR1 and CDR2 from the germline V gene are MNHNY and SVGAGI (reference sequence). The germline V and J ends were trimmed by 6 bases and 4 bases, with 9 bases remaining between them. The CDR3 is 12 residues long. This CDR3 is CASRGAVYGYTF. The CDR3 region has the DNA TGTGCCAGCAGGGGGGCCGTCTATGGCTACACCTTC.

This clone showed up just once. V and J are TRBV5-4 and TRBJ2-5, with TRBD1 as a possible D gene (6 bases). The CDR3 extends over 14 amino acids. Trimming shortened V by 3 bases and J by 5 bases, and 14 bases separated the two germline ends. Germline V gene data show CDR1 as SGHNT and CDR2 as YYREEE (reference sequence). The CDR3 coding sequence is TGTGCCAGCAGCTCCCCAAAGGGGGAGGAGACCCAGTACTTC. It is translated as CASSSPKGEETQYF.

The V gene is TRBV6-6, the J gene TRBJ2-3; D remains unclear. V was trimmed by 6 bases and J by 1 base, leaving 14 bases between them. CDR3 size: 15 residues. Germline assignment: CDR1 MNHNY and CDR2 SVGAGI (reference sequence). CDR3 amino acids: CASSPMHARTDTQYF. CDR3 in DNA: TGTGCCAGCAGCCCGATGCACGCCCGCACAGATACGCAGTATTTT.

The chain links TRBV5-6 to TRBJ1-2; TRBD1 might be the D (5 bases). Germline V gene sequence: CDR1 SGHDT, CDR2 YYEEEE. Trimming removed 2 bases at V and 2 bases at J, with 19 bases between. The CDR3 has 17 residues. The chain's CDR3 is CASSFRGTALPNYGYTF. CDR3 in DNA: TGTGCCAGCAGCTTCCGGGGGACCGCGCTTCCAAACTATGGCTACACCTTC.

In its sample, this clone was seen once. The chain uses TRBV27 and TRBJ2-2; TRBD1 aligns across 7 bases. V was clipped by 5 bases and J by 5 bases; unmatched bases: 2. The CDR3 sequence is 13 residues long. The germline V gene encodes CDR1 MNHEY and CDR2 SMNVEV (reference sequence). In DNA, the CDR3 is TGTGCCAGCAGTCCGACAGGGACCGGGGAGCTGTTTTTT. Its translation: CASSPTGTGELFF.

CDR3 in amino acids: CASSDTDYRETQYF. The CDR3 DNA reads as TGCGCCAGCAGTGACACGGATTATAGGGAGACCCAGTACTTC. The rearrangement uses TRBV10-2 and TRBJ2-5; D is uncertain. CDR1 and CDR2 from the germline V gene are WSHSY and SAAADI. This CDR3 is 14 amino acids long. Trimming cost V 3 bases and J 5 bases, with 13 bases left between them.

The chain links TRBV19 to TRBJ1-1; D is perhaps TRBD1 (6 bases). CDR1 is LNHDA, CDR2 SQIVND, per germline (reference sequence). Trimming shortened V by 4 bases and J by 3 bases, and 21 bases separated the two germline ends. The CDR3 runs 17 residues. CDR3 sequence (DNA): TGTGCCAGTAGTACCCTCAGTTACCGGGGGCGCGACACTGAAGCTTTCTTT. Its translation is CASSTLSYRGRDTEAFF.

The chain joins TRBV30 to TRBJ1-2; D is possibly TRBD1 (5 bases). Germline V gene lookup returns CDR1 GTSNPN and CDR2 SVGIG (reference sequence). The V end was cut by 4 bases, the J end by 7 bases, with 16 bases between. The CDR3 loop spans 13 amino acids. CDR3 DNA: TGTGCCTGGAAGGGATTCCAAAGGGGTGGCTACACCTTC. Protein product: CAWKGFQRGGYTF.

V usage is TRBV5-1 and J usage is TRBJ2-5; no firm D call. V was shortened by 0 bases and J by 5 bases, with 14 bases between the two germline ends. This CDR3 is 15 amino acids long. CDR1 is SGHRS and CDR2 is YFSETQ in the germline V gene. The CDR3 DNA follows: TGCGCCAGCAGCTTGGAATCACAGCCAAGGGAGACCCAGTACTTC. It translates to CASSLESQPRETQYF.

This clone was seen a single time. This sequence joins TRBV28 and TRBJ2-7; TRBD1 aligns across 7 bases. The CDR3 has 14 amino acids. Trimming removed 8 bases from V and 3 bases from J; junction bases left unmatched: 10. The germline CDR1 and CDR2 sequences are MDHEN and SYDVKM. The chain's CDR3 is CASGQGVVDYEQYF. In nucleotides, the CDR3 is TGTGCCAGCGGGCAGGGGGTCGTCGACTACGAGCAGTACTTC.

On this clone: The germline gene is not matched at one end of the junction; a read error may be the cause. CDR3: CASSLDRGTNTEAFF. DNA of the CDR3: TGTGCCAGCAGCCTAGACAGGGGGACCAACACTGAAGCTTTCTTT. The V call is TRBV11-2, the J call TRBJ1-1, with 9 bases identical to TRBD1. This CDR3 contains 15 residues. Germline lookup yields CDR1 SGHAT and CDR2 FQNNGV. The variable domain in full, completed from reference TRBV11-2 and TRBJ1-1, reads EAGVAQSPRYKIIEKRQSVAFWCNPISGHATLYWYQQILGQGPKLLIQFQNNGVVDDSQLPKDRFSAERLKGVDSTLKIQPAKLEDSAVYLCASSLDRGTNTEAFFGQGTRLTVV.

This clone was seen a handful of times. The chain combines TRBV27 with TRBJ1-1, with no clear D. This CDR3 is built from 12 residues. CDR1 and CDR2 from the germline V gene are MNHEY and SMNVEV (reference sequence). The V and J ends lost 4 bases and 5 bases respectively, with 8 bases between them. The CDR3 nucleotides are TGTGCCAGCAGTTCAGTAGAGACTGAAGCTTTCTTT. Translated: CASSSVETEAFF.

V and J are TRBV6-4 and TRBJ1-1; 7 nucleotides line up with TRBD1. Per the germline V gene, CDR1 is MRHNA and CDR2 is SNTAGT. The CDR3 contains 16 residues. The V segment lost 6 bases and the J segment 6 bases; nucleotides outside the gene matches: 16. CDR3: CASRETGSGVLAEAFF. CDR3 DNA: TGTGCCAGCAGGGAGACAGGGTCTGGAGTGTTGGCTGAAGCTTTCTTT.

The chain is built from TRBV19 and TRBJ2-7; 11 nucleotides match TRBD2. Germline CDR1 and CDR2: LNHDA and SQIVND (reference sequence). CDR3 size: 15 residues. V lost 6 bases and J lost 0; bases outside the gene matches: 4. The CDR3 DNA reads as TGTGCCAGTAGAGTGGGACTAGCGGCCTCCTACGAGCAGTACTTC. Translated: CASRVGLAASYEQYF.

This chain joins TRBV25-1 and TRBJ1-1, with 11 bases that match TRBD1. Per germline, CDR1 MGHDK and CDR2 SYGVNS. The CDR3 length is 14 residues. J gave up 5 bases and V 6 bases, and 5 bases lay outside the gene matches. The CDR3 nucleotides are TGTGCCAGCAGGGACAGGGGGCTGGGTACTGAAGCTTTCTTT. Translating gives CASRDRGLGTEAFF.

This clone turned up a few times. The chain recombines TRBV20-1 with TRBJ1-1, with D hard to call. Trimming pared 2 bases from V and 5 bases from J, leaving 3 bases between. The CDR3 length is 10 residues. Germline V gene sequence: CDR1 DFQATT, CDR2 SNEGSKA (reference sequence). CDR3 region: CSARRTEAFF. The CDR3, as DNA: TGCAGTGCTAGAAGGACTGAAGCTTTCTTT.

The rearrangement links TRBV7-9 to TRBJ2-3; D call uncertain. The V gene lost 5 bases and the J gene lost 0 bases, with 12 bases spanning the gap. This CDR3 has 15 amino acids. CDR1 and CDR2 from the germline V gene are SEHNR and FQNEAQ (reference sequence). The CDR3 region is CASSAVYSSTDTQYF. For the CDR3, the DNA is TGTGCCAGCAGCGCAGTTTATAGTAGCACAGATACGCAGTATTTT.

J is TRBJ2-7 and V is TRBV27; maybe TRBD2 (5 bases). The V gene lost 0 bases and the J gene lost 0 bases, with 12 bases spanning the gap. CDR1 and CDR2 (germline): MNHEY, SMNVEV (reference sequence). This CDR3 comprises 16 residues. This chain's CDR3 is CASSLSIGGFSYEQYF. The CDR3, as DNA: TGTGCCAGCAGTTTATCTATCGGAGGTTTCTCCTACGAGCAGTACTTC.

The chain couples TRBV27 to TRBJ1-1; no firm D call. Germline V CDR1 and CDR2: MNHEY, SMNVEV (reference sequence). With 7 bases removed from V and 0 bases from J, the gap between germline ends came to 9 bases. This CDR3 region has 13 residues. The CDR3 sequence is CASTGSLNTEAFF. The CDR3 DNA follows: TGTGCCAGCACCGGAAGCTTGAACACTGAAGCTTTCTTT.

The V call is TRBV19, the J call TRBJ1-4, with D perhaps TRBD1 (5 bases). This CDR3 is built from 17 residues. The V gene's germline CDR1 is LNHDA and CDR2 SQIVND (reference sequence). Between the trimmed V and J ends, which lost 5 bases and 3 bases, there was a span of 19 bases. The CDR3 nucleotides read TGTGCCAGTAGTCCACGCTCCGGGGCATTGGCTAATGAAAAACTGTTTTTT. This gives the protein CASSPRSGALANEKLFF.